This T cell receptor (beta chain) was captured in a study of vaccination effects on CD4 cells after COVID-19. Viral peptide pool expansion of antigen-specific CD4+ T cells preceded sequencing in the ViraFEST assay. Culture proceeded for 9 to 11 days, and CD4+ T cells were then isolated. Either the BNT162b2 or mRNA-1273 vaccine was given to participants in two doses. Half the medium was replaced with IL-2 medium on days 3 and 7. Whole-study results and caveats: Late post-vaccination, clones induced by infection and those induced by vaccine underwent marked clonal contraction.

Germline V gene sequence: CDR1 SGHAT, CDR2 FQDESV (reference sequence). V shed 2 bases and J shed 8 bases, with 6 bases lying between them. The CDR3 sequence is 12 residues long. In this sample, this clone turned up a few times. No antigen is known for it. Assay: immunoSEQ multiplex PCR; the TCRdb copy retains only in-frame clones and omits some. The sample includes about 12,000 clones, approximately 75% seen only once; the top ten take 7.5% to 9.5%. The chain joins TRBV11-1 to TRBJ2-2; no clear D. This sequence originates from a human donor who received a COVID-19 vaccine. The source was CD4+ T cells from PBMCs cultured with SARS-CoV-2 spike peptides, collected after COVID-19 vaccination. The CDR3 loop reads CASSLRAGELFF. The CDR3 coding sequence is TGTGCCAGCAGCTTACGGGCTGGGGAGCTGTTTTTT.